The sequence of this T cell receptor beta chain was determined in a study of post-analysis software for immune sequencing data. Study-wide findings and caveats: When patients were compared with controls, four or five TRBV segments were more frequent, TRBV5-6, TRBV5-1 and TRBV20-1 among them. When compared against controls, multiple sclerosis patients showed significantly lower normalized Chao1 diversity.

This CDR3 contains 13 residues. Trimming left V 9 bases short and J 3 bases short, with 14 bases between. Germline V CDR1 and CDR2: SGHRS, YFSETQ. Tagging with unique molecular identifiers was a feature of the TCR beta cDNA libraries. Once roughly 1 to 11 million T cells were used, roughly 0.5 million cDNA molecules resulted. TCRdb called the PCR reads again in MiXCR, with one record for every CDR3 protein. The sample carries around 500,000 distinct CDR3 sequences, around a third recorded once. Concerning this clonotype itself: No antigen is known for it.

V and J are TRBV5-1 and TRBJ2-3; D gene uncertain. The clonotype was recovered from a girl aged 2-17 years with multiple sclerosis. Sequences were obtained from blood. The chain's CDR3 is CATGFAGTDTQYF. The CDR3 bases are TGCGCCACCGGATTTGCAGGTACAGATACGCAGTATTTT.